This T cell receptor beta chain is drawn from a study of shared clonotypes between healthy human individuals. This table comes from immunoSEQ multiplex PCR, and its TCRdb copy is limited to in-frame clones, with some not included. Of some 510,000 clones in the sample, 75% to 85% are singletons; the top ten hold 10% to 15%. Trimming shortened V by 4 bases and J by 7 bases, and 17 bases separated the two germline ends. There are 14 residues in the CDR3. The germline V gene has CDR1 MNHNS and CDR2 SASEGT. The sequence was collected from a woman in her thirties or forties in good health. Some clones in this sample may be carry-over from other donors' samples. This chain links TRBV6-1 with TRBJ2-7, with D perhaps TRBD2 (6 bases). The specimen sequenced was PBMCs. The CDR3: CASSAGTGTEEQYF. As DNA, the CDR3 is TGTGCCAGCAGTGCGGGGACGGGGACTGAAGAGCAGTACTTC.